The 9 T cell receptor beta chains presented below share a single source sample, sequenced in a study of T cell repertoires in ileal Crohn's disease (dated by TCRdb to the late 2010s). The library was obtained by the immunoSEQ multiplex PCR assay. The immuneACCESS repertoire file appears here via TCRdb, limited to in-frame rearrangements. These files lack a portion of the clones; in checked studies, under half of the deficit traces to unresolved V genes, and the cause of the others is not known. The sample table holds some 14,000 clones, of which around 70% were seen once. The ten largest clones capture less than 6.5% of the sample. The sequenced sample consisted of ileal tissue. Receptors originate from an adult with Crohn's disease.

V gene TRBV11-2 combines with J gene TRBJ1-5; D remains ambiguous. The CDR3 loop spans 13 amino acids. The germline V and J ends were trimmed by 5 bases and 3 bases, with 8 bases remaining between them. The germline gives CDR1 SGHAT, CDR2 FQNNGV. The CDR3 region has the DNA TGTGCCAGCAGCAGCCGGGACAATCAGCCCCAGCATTTT. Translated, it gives CASSSRDNQPQHF.

CDR3 residues: CASGVGRTEAFF. The CDR3 DNA reads TGTGCCAGCGGGGTTGGAAGGACTGAAGCTTTCTTT. This rearrangement joins TRBV11-2 to TRBJ1-1; D gene unclear. This CDR3 is 12 amino acids long. Germline values: CDR1 SGHAT, CDR2 FQNNGV. The V end was cut by 8 bases, the J end by 5 bases, with 12 bases between.

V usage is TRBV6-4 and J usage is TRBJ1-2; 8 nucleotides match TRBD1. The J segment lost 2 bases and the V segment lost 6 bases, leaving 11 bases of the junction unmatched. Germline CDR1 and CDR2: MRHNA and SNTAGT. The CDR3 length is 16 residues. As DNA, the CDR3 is TGTGCCAGCAGGCCCAGGGGGCAGGGGCCCAACTATGGCTACACCTTC. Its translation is CASRPRGQGPNYGYTF.

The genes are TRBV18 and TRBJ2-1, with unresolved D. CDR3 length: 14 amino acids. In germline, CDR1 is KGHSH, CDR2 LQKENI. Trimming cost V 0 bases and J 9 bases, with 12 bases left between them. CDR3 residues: CASSPPFQQAEQFF. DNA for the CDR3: TGTGCCAGCTCACCACCTTTCCAGCAGGCTGAGCAGTTCTTC.

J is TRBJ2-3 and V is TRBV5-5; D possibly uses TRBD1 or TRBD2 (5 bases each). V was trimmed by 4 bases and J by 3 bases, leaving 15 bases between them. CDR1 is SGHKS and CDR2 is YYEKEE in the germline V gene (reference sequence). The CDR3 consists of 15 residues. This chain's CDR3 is CASSARLGVTDTQYF. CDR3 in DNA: TGTGCCAGCAGCGCCCGGTTGGGGGTTACAGATACGCAGTATTTT.

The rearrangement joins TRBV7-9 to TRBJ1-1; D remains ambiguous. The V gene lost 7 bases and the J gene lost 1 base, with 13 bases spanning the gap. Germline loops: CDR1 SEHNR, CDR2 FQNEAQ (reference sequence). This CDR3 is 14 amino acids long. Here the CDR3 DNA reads TGTGCCAGCATCTCACCGGGCGGGAACACTGAAGCTTTCTTT. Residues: CASISPGGNTEAFF.

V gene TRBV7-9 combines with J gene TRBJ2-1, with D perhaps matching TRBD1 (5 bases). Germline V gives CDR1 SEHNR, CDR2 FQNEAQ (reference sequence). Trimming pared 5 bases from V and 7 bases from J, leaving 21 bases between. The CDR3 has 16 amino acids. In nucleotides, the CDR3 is TGTGCCAGCAGCCAGAATCAGGGTATACCTAAGAATGAGCAGTTCTTC. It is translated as CASSQNQGIPKNEQFF. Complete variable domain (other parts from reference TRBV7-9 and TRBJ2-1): DTGVSQNPRHKITKRGQNVTFRCDPISEHNRLYWYRQTLGQGPEFLTYFQNEAQLEKSRLLSDRFSAERPKGSFSTLEIQRTEQGDSAMYLCASSQNQGIPKNEQFFGPGTRLTVL.

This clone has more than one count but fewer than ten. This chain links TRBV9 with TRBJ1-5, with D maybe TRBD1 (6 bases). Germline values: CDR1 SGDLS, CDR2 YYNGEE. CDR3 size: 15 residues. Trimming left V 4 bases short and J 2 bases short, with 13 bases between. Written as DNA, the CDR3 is TGTGCCAGCAGCACGGGGGGCTTTGGCAATCAGCCCCAGCATTTT. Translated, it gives CASSTGGFGNQPQHF.

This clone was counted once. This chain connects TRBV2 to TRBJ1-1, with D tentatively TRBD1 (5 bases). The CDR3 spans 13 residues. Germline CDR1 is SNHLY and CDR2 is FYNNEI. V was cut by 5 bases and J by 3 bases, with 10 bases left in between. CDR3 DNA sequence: TGTGCCAGCAGTCGGGACGGATACACTGAAGCTTTCTTT. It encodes CASSRDGYTEAFF.